The 18 T cell receptor beta chains in this list originate from one sample, sequenced in a study of identifying expanded T cells in peripheral blood. The data were produced by immunoSEQ multiplex PCR, yet TCRdb's version contains in-frame clones alone and is incomplete. The sample includes 100,000 or so clones, roughly 90% seen only once; the top ten take roughly 15%. Specimen: blood. The origin of the receptors is a person aged 18 to 70 in good health.

This chain joins TRBV2 and TRBJ2-3; tentative D call: TRBD1 (6 bases). CDR1 and CDR2 from the germline V gene are SNHLY and FYNNEI. This CDR3 has 17 residues. Trimming removed 2 bases at V and 7 bases at J, with 22 bases between. This CDR3 reads CASSETGGGYPRHTQYF. CDR3 sequence (DNA): TGTGCCAGCAGTGAAACTGGGGGCGGATACCCCAGGCATACGCAGTATTTT.

The J gene is TRBJ1-1, the V gene TRBV7-8; no reliable D call. V dropped 3 bases and J dropped 3 bases, with 5 bases sitting between them. The CDR3 is 12 residues long. The germline gives CDR1 SGHVS, CDR2 FQNEAQ. The CDR3 protein is CASSLMYTEAFF. The DNA of the CDR3 is TGTGCCAGCAGCTTGATGTACACTGAAGCTTTCTTT.

The table lists this clone with a count of one. This chain uses TRBV7-2 with TRBJ2-1; D is ambiguous. CDR1 and CDR2 (germline): SGHTA, FQGNSA. CDR3 size: 11 residues. Trimming removed 0 bases from V and 8 bases from J, with 2 bases in between. CDR3 protein: CASSLAYEQFF. DNA for the CDR3: TGTGCCAGCAGCTTAGCTTATGAGCAGTTCTTC.

V is TRBV5-1 and J is TRBJ2-2; a weak D match, TRBD2 (6 bases). The CDR3 runs to 17 residues. Germline values: CDR1 SGHRS, CDR2 YFSETQ. V was shortened by 4 bases and J by 5 bases, with 21 bases between the two germline ends. CDR3 in amino acids: CASSRYSGTSRTGELFF. The CDR3 DNA reads as TGCGCCAGCAGCCGATATTCCGGGACTTCGCGAACCGGGGAGCTGTTTTTT.

The chain has TRBV18 and TRBJ1-6, with D possibly TRBD1 on 6 matching bases. V was pared by 4 bases and J by 4 bases, with 11 bases between. Germline-derived CDR1 and CDR2 are KGHSH and LQKENI. The CDR3 is made up of 15 amino acids. The CDR3 region has the DNA TGTGCCAGCTCACAGGAAACAGGGTATAATTCACCCCTCCACTTT. It translates to CASSQETGYNSPLHF.

This chain uses TRBV15 with TRBJ2-3; D may be TRBD1 (6 bases). The CDR3 has 15 residues. V was cut by 5 bases and J by 3 bases, with 15 bases left in between. Per germline, CDR1 LNHNV and CDR2 YYDKDF (reference sequence). CDR3 nucleotides: TGTGCCACCAGCCACGGGACATATTGGACAGATACGCAGTATTTT. Its protein product is CATSHGTYWTDTQYF.

The V call is TRBV27, the J call TRBJ1-6, with 7 bases lining up with TRBD1. The V gene end was trimmed by 3 bases and the J gene end by 6 bases; junction bases not matched to a gene: 8. The CDR3 has 16 residues. CDR1 and CDR2 (germline): MNHEY, SMNVEV (reference sequence). CDR3 sequence reads: CASSFDREAGNSPLHF. CDR3 sequence (DNA): TGTGCCAGCAGTTTCGACAGGGAGGCAGGTAATTCACCCCTCCACTTT.

This rearrangement joins TRBV5-5 to TRBJ2-1, with D perhaps matching TRBD1 (6 bases). This CDR3 is built from 15 residues. CDR1 SGHKS and CDR2 YYEKEE come from the germline V gene (reference sequence). Deletions cut 6 bases from V and 3 bases from J, with 16 bases between. The CDR3 is CASTQPKDSYNEQFF. The CDR3 region has the DNA TGTGCCAGCACCCAACCCAAGGACAGCTACAATGAGCAGTTCTTC.

This chain links TRBV9 with TRBJ1-1, with a weak D call TRBD1 (6 bases). The V and J ends lost 0 bases and 0 bases respectively, with 12 bases between them. This CDR3 is built from 16 residues. Looked up from germline, CDR1 is SGDLS and CDR2 is YYNGEE. For the CDR3, the DNA is TGTGCCAGCAGCGTAGGTTCAGGGGCGGTGAACACTGAAGCTTTCTTT. It is translated as CASSVGSGAVNTEAFF.

This clone appeared a single time. J is TRBJ2-1 and V is TRBV21-1; the table's D call, TRBD2, has no DNA check behind it. TRBV21-1 is a pseudogene. The CDR3 totals 17 residues. Here the CDR3 reads CASSKSARRSSYNEQFF. CDR3 bases: TGTGCCAGCAGCAAATCCGCGCGGAGGAGCTCCTACAATGAGCAGTTCTTC.

The chain couples TRBV6-1 to TRBJ2-1; 7 nucleotides line up with TRBD1. The CDR3 is made up of 15 amino acids. Germline V gene data show CDR1 as MNHNS and CDR2 as SASEGT. J gave up 0 bases and V 7 bases, and 6 bases lay outside the gene matches. CDR3 sequence: CASNEGQTSYNEQFF. The CDR3 DNA reads TGTGCCAGCAATGAGGGACAGACCTCCTACAATGAGCAGTTCTTC.

The chain recombines TRBV5-6 with TRBJ2-5; no clear D gene. The V end was cut by 4 bases, the J end by 3 bases, with 10 bases between. This CDR3 region has 13 residues. Germline V gene lookup returns CDR1 SGHDT and CDR2 YYEEEE. The CDR3 sequence is CASSPWDEETQYF. Written as DNA, the CDR3 is TGTGCCAGCAGCCCCTGGGATGAAGAGACCCAGTACTTC. Full variable domain (remainder filled in from reference TRBV5-6 and TRBJ2-5): DAGVTQSPTHLIKTRGQQVTLRCSPKSGHDTVSWYQQALGQGPQFIFQYYEEEERQRGNFPDRFSGHQFPNYSSELNVNALLLGDSALYLCASSPWDEETQYFGPGTRLLVL.

The rearrangement links TRBV6-5 to TRBJ2-5; tentatively, D is TRBD1 or TRBD2 (5 bases each). Trimming pared 1 base from V and 2 bases from J, leaving 8 bases between. This CDR3 is 14 amino acids long. From germline, CDR1 is MNHEY and CDR2 SVGAGI. The CDR3 loop is CASSYLGPQETQYF. The CDR3 region has the DNA TGTGCCAGCAGTTACTTGGGACCTCAAGAGACCCAGTACTTC.

J is TRBJ1-6 and V is TRBV4-1; 7 bases are shared with TRBD1. CDR1 is MGHRA, CDR2 YSYEKL, per germline. V shed 3 bases and J 7 bases; nucleotides not matched to a gene: 15. The CDR3 runs to 18 residues. CDR3 nucleotides: TGCGCCAGCAGCCATCTCCCCGGTAGGGGGCTAGAGAATTCACCCCTCCACTTT. This encodes CASSHLPGRGLENSPLHF.

The chain combines TRBV7-8 with TRBJ2-3; tentative D call: TRBD2 (5 bases). The CDR3 is made up of 13 amino acids. Trimming removed 7 bases at V and 2 bases at J, with 10 bases between. Germline V CDR1 and CDR2: SGHVS, FQNEAQ. The chain's CDR3 is CASIPGNTDTQYF. The DNA for the CDR3 is TGTGCCAGCATCCCGGGGAACACAGATACGCAGTATTTT.

The rearrangement joins TRBV11-2 to TRBJ2-1, with 10 bases aligning to TRBD2. V was clipped by 9 bases and J by 3 bases; unmatched bases: 11. The V gene's germline CDR1 is SGHAT and CDR2 FQNNGV. The CDR3 has 16 amino acids. CDR3 bases: TGTGCCAGTACAGAGAGCGGGGGGGCTAGCTACAATGAGCAGTTCTTC. As protein: CASTESGGASYNEQFF.

The chain's CDR3 is CASSRRQGIYEQYF. CDR3 DNA: TGTGCCTCTAGCCGACGACAGGGTATCTACGAGCAGTACTTC. This chain links TRBV19 with TRBJ2-7; TRBD1 agrees at 7 bases. Germline CDR1 reads LNHDA; CDR2 reads SQIVND (reference sequence). The CDR3 is 14 residues long. After removal of 11 bases from V and 3 bases from J, the junction contained 13 bases not matched to a gene.

The chain joins TRBV7-2 to TRBJ2-7; 8 bases fit TRBD1. Losses at the gene ends were 6 bases for V and 3 bases for J; bases not matched to a gene: 10. Germline V gene lookup returns CDR1 SGHTA and CDR2 FQGNSA. There are 15 residues in the CDR3. CDR3 sequence reads: CASSPFGQGLYEQYF. CDR3 nucleotide sequence: TGTGCCAGCAGTCCGTTCGGACAGGGCCTCTACGAGCAGTACTTC.